This is a list of T cell receptor beta chains from one sample in a study of blood T cell repertoires in COVID-19. Data came from immunoSEQ multiplex PCR; TCRdb stores just in-frame clones and leaves some out. The profile covers 55,000 to 70,000 clones, with around nine tenths appearing a single time and 9.5% to 13% taken by the ten largest. Source material: peripheral blood. The receptors stem from a woman aged 18-35 years with acute or convalescent COVID-19. Both conserved end residues are part of each CDR3. The size entry is marked missing in some rows and otherwise reads once, few, many or a size class.

TRBV6-6 | 14 | . | CASSSRDSPYEQYF
TRBV4-1 | 17 | once | CASSQDEAGGLLNEQFF
TRBV18 | 16 | . | CASSPMGDKPYNEQFF
TRBV4-1 | 16 | . | CASSQEDEGGPDTQYF
TRBV2 | 22 | few | CASSERRDFGSSGAHIYNEQFF
TRBV24-1 | 15 | . | CATWGLVGVDYGYTF
TRBV5-1 | 14 | . | CASSKGQMTYEQYF
TRBV14 | 16 | . | CASSRGTGGWNTEAFF
TRBV6-4 | 19 | . | CASSDTGLAGGGAYNEQFF
TRBV2 | 15 | . | CASSELAGGYNEQFF
TRBV6-2/TRBV6-3 | 15 | . | CASSYYGGRVHEQFF
TRBV29-1 | 11 | few | CSVATTVEAFF
TRBV6-6 | 14 | . | CASSYSGQSYEQYF
TRBV30 | 12 | . | CAWSQTGNTIYF
TRBV4-1 | 14 | . | CASSQVQGYTEAFF
TRBV14 | 18 | . | CASSQGQGPLPTNTEAFF
TRBV12-5 | 21 | . | CASGLGYKQGPESSGANVLTF
TRBV6-1 | 16 | . | CASSEATKIAYSPLHF
TRBV4-2 | 16 | . | CASSQNPGNVGNTIYF
TRBV12-3/TRBV12-4 | 13 | . | CASGLQGNEKLFF
TRBV7-2 | 18 | . | CASSPQNLAGVSADTQYF
TRBV6-1 | 14 | . | CASSEGTGASPLHF
TRBV5-4 | 15 | . | CASSTGTLPNEKLFF
TRBV7-2 | 17 | . | CASSFPLAGFPYNEQFF
TRBV19 | 19 | . | CASSILFGGGGSHQETQYF
TRBV19 | 13 | once | CASSIPQGQPQHF
TRBV2 | 15 | . | CASMFGQNIQETQYF
TRBV10-3 | 15 | . | CAISYGGGLVNEQFF
TRBV19 | 13 | . | CASRTGLNTEAFF
TRBV19 | 15 | . | CASSILQGHTGELFF
TRBV11-2 | 12 | . | CASAARIDEAFF
TRBV28 | 14 | few | CASSSTGRKQPQHF
TRBV11-2 | 15 | . | CASSPQDRGVFEQFF
TRBV30 | 16 | . | CAWSPRTGPKSDTQYF
TRBV28 | 14 | . | CASSLPDRVGGYTF
TRBV10-3 | 13 | once | CAAGREGNTEAFF
TRBV6-4 | 11 | . | CANPQAGGYTF
TRBV4-1 | 18 | . | CASSLRVDVSGSSYEQYF
TRBV29-1 | 14 | . | CSVDEMGTDTEAFF
TRBV13 | 16 | . | CASSQTRDRGLAEAFF
TRBV28 | 12 | . | CASRQTGGGYTF
TRBV6-5 | 15 | . | CASSSRDGRHSPLHF
TRBV7-8 | 13 | . | CASSLTGINEQFF
TRBV10-2 | 15 | . | CASRMEVQGYYEQYF
TRBV6-1 | 17 | . | CASSGGQGTLHNQPQHF
TRBV5-6 | 15 | . | CASTWGTASTDTQYF
TRBV28 | 15 | once | CASSSSGNAAGKLFF
TRBV27 | 13 | few | CASQGGAGSPLHF
TRBV27 | 17 | . | CASRATGSGSASYEQYF
TRBV19 | 14 | . | CASNRQGAAGEQFF
TRBV4-1 | 15 | once | CASSPGQGANNEQFF
TRBV5-1 | 14 | . | CASKTGPGDQPQHF
TRBV2 | 16 | once | CASRGGRSGSSYEQYF
TRBV7-6 | 17 | . | CASSLGASGGVTDTQYF
TRBV4-1 | 17 | . | CASSQALAGTLYNEQFF
TRBV6-6 | 13 | . | CASSLDSGNTIYF
TRBV27 | 13 | . | CASSSYQGGTQYF
TRBV5-5 | 15 | . | CASSLGGQGNQPQHF
TRBV19 | 15 | . | CASIPARGSNQPQHF